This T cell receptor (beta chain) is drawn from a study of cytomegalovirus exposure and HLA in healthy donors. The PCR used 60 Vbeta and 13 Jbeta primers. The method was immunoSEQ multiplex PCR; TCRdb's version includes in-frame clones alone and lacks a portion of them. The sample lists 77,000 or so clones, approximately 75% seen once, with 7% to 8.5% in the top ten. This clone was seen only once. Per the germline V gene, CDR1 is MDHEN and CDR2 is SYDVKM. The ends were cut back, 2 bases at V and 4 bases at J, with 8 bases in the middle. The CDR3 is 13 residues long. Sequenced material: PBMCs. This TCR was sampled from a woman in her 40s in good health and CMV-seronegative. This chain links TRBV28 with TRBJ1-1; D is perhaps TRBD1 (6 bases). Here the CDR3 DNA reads TGTGCCAGCAGTTTACCAGGGGCCACTGAAGCTTTCTTT. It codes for CASSLPGATEAFF.